The 16 T cell receptor beta chains reported below all come from one sample, sequenced in a study of shared clonotypes between healthy human individuals. Measured with immunoSEQ multiplex PCR; TCRdb has only the in-frame clones, and not every one. The sample shows roughly 680,000 clones, around 70% of them seen only once. The sample taken for sequencing was memory CD4+ T cells sorted from blood. Subset reported: CD45RA-negative fraction. These receptors came from a woman in her thirties in good health.

This clone was counted a single time. The chain links TRBV27 to TRBJ1-5, with unresolved D. In germline, CDR1 is MNHEY, CDR2 SMNVEV (reference sequence). The germline V and J ends were trimmed by 3 bases and 6 bases, with 6 bases remaining between them. The CDR3 runs 12 residues. Here the CDR3 DNA reads TGTGCCAGCAGTTTTTACGGTCAGCCCCAGCATTTT. Its protein product is CASSFYGQPQHF.

This sequence joins TRBV29-1 and TRBJ2-7; 7 bases fit TRBD1. The germline gives CDR1 SQVTM, CDR2 ANQGSEA. Trimming cost V 3 bases and J 7 bases; bases outside gene matches: 6. The CDR3 spans 12 residues. The CDR3 DNA follows: TGCAGCGTTGAGACAGGGTCGGTTGAGCAGTACTTC. It yields the protein CSVETGSVEQYF.

Here the CDR3 reads CASSPNVVADTEAFF. The CDR3 DNA is TGTGCCAGCAGCCCCAACGTGGTAGCTGACACTGAAGCTTTCTTT. The chain recombines TRBV7-2 with TRBJ1-1; D is unresolved. CDR3 size: 15 residues. Germline CDR1 reads SGHTA; CDR2 reads FQGNSA. V lost 5 bases, J lost 3 bases, and 16 bases lay in between.

The rearrangement links TRBV5-1 to TRBJ2-1; D call uncertain. Trimming pared 2 bases from V and 6 bases from J, leaving 12 bases between. Germline V gene sequence: CDR1 SGHRS, CDR2 YFSETQ. The CDR3 runs to 14 residues. CDR3 coding DNA: TGCGCCAGCAGCTTCGACGGAAAGGTCAATGAGCAGTTCTTC. Protein sequence: CASSFDGKVNEQFF.

About this clone itself: Other DNA sequences in this sample translate to the same CDR3. The chain joins TRBV11-2 to TRBJ2-3, with 7 bases that match TRBD2. The CDR3 has 13 residues. Germline loops: CDR1 SGHAT, CDR2 FQNNGV. V was clipped by 3 bases and J by 4 bases; unmatched bases: 1. The CDR3 region is CASSLGLSDTQYF. The DNA for the CDR3 is TGTGCCAGCAGCTTGGGACTATCAGATACGCAGTATTTT.

The chain carries TRBV27 and TRBJ1-1; TRBD1 is a possible D gene (5 bases). CDR3 size: 13 residues. Between the trimmed V and J ends, which lost 10 bases and 0 bases, there was a span of 12 bases. The germline gives CDR1 MNHEY, CDR2 SMNVEV (reference sequence). The DNA of the CDR3 is TGTGCCACACAGACAGACATGAACACTGAAGCTTTCTTT. Translation: CATQTDMNTEAFF.

V usage is TRBV9 and J usage is TRBJ2-1; D is unclear. Germline loops: CDR1 SGDLS, CDR2 YYNGEE. Trimming took 4 bases from V and 0 from J, leaving 17 bases between them. This CDR3 comprises 17 residues. CDR3 sequence reads: CASSPQLRPGSYNEQFF. The CDR3 DNA follows: TGTGCCAGCAGCCCCCAGTTGCGGCCTGGCTCCTACAATGAGCAGTTCTTC.

V usage is TRBV19 and J usage is TRBJ1-3; maybe TRBD1 (6 bases). CDR1 is LNHDA, CDR2 SQIVND, per germline (reference sequence). This CDR3 has 16 amino acids. V was cut by 7 bases and J by 0 bases, with 16 bases left in between. The chain's CDR3 is CASNFQDSYSGNTIYF. The CDR3 nucleotides read TGTGCCAGTAATTTTCAGGACAGCTACTCTGGAAACACCATATATTTT.

This chain connects TRBV5-1 to TRBJ1-1; D gene ambiguous. Trimming removed 0 bases from V and 0 bases from J, with 15 bases in between. Per the germline V gene, CDR1 is SGHRS and CDR2 is YFSETQ. There are 17 residues in the CDR3. CDR3 coding DNA: TGCGCCAGCAGCTTGGGGCTGAGCTCAGGAATGAACACTGAAGCTTTCTTT. Encoded protein: CASSLGLSSGMNTEAFF.

This clone was recorded only once. V and J are TRBV7-6 and TRBJ2-7; D not resolved. This CDR3 comprises 13 residues. CDR1 is SGHVS and CDR2 is FNYEAQ in the germline V gene. V lost 5 bases and J 5 bases, leaving 13 bases between the germline ends. The DNA of the CDR3 is TGTGCCAGCAGCCCTGGGCTGCGCCACGAGCAGTACTTC. It codes for CASSPGLRHEQYF.

The chain has TRBV7-3 and TRBJ2-5; TRBD2 matches at 8 bases. Near its end, the DNA agrees better with TRBJ2-7, so the J call may be wrong. This CDR3 has 17 amino acids. CDR1 SGHTA and CDR2 FQGTGA come from the germline V gene. Here the CDR3 DNA reads TGTGCCAGCAGCCAAGAGGCCAGGGAGCGGGAGTCCTACGAGCAGTACTTC. This sequence encodes CASSQEARERESYEQYF.

J is TRBJ1-2 and V is TRBV7-9; D is undetermined. Germline loops: CDR1 SEHNR, CDR2 FQNEAQ (reference sequence). Trimming stripped 5 bases from V and 1 base from J, with 11 bases between. This CDR3 spans 14 amino acids. The CDR3 loop is CASSPFTGNYGYTF. The CDR3 DNA reads as TGTGCCAGCAGCCCCTTCACGGGTAACTATGGCTACACCTTC.

For this clone: Other nucleotide sequences from this sample produce the same CDR3. This chain links TRBV5-1 with TRBJ2-2, with D possibly called TRBD1 or TRBD2 (5 bases each). Trimming pared 4 bases from V and 3 bases from J, leaving 13 bases between. In germline, CDR1 is SGHRS, CDR2 YFSETQ. The CDR3 has 15 amino acids. CDR3 sequence reads: CASSMGDRDTGELFF. CDR3 bases: TGCGCCAGCAGCATGGGGGACCGAGACACCGGGGAGCTGTTTTTT.

CDR3 protein: CASSAGLVNEQFF. DNA of the CDR3: TGTGCCAGCAGCGCGGGACTAGTCAATGAGCAGTTCTTC. J is TRBJ2-1 and V is TRBV7-2, with 8 bases identical to TRBD2. V lost 5 bases and J lost 6; bases outside the gene matches: 3. Per germline, CDR1 SGHTA and CDR2 FQGNSA. The CDR3 extends over 13 amino acids.

The chain is built from TRBV19 and TRBJ1-5; D might be TRBD1 (5 bases). CDR1 and CDR2 (germline): LNHDA, SQIVND (reference sequence). There are 16 residues in the CDR3. V was clipped by 7 bases and J by 0 bases, with 16 bases between them. The CDR3 here is CASKGEHGNSNQPQHF. In DNA, the CDR3 is TGTGCCAGTAAAGGGGAACACGGGAATAGCAATCAGCCCCAGCATTTT.

This chain uses TRBV11-2 with TRBJ2-7; TRBD2 matches 14 bases. This CDR3 region has 17 residues. With 0 bases clipped from V and 4 bases from J, the junction kept 5 bases outside the gene matches. Germline V CDR1 and CDR2: SGHAT, FQNNGV. CDR3 residues: CASSLERTSGGLYEQYF. In DNA form, the CDR3 reads TGTGCCAGCAGCTTAGAGAGGACTAGCGGGGGGCTATACGAGCAGTACTTC.